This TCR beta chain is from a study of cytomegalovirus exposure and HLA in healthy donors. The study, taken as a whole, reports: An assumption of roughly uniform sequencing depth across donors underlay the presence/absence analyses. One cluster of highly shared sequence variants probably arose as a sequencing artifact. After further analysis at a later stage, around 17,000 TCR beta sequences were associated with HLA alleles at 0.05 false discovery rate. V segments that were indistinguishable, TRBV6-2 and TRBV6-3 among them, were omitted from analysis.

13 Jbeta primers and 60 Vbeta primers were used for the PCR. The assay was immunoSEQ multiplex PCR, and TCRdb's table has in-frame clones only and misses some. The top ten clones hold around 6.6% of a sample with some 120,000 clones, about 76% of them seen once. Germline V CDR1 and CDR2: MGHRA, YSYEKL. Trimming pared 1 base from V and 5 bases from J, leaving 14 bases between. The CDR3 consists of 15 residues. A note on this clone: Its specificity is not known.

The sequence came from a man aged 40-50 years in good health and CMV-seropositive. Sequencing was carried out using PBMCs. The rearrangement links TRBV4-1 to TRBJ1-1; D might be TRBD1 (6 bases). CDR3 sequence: CASSQGRQGRTEAFF. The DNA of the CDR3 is TGCGCCAGCAGCCAAGGGCGGCAGGGGCGGACTGAAGCTTTCTTT.